This T cell receptor beta chain comes out of a study of CD8+ T cells in alopecia areata. General study points: Within the top 100, expanded CD8+ clones significantly decreased with tofacitinib, as did scalp clonality.

Of note for this clone: The antigen is not known.

Following RNA extraction, reverse transcription yielded cDNA that acted as the sequencing template. Only in-frame clones appear in the TCRdb table, and some are missing; sequencing was by immunoSEQ multiplex PCR. The repertoire holds around 270,000 clones, with roughly 60% as singletons. The treatment denotes: oral pan-JAK inhibitor, 5-10 mg twice daily. This TCR came from a human donor with alopecia areata. The sample consisted of CD4+ T cells sorted from blood, taken at week 24, from a patient treated with tofacitinib.

CDR3 region: CAWRETGGEKLFF. The CDR3 nucleotides are TGTGCCTGGAGGGAGACAGGAGGTGAAAAACTGTTTTTT. This rearrangement joins TRBV30 to TRBJ1-4, with a possible D match to TRBD1 (6 bases). The CDR3 runs 13 residues. Germline CDR1 GTSNPN, CDR2 SVGIG (reference sequence). Trimming took off 3 bases at V and 7 bases at J, with 12 bases between the two ends. Variable domain in full (rest from reference TRBV30 and TRBJ1-4): SQTIHQWPATLVQPVGSPLSLECTVEGTSNPNLYWYRQAAGRGLQLLFYSVGIGQISSEVPQNLSASRPQDRQFILSSKKLLLSDSGFYLCAWRETGGEKLFFGSGTQLSVL.